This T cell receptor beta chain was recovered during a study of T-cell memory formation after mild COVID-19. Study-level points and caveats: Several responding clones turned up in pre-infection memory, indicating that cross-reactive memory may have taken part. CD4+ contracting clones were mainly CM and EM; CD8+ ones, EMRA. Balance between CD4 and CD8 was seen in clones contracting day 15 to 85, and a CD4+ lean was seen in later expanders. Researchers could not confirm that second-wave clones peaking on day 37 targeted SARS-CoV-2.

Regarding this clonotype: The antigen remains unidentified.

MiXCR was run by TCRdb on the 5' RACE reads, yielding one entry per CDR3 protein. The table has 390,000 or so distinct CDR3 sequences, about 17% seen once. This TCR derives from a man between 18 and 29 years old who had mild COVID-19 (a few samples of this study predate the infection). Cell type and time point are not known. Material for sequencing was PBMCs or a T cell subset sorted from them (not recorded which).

In DNA form, the CDR3 reads TGTGCCAGCAGCTCGAGGGGGAGACTGAACACTGAAGCTTTCTTT. This translates into CASSSRGRLNTEAFF. J is TRBJ1-1 and V is TRBV7-9, with D maybe TRBD1 (6 bases). CDR1 and CDR2 (germline): SEHNR, FQNEAQ (reference sequence). The CDR3 is 15 residues long. Trimming took 4 bases from V and 0 from J, leaving 12 bases between them.